This TCR beta chain was recorded in a study of blood T cell repertoires in COVID-19. Overall study context: Samples representing acute and convalescent COVID-19 were sourced from the United States, Italy and Spain. PBMCs, B-cell-depleted T cells, or T cells were the source of the cDNA or gDNA that made up the material.

Produced via immunoSEQ multiplex PCR; TCRdb's table is partial and in-frame only. The sample holds under 300,000 clones, around 85% seen once. This TCR derives from a woman aged 40-49 years with active or convalescent COVID-19. Sequenced material: peripheral blood.

The chain's CDR3 is CASSSGVRGYTF. In nucleotides, the CDR3 is TGTGCCAGCAGCTCAGGGGTGAGGGGCTACACCTTC. The V and J genes are TRBV5-4 and TRBJ1-2; TRBD1 might be the D (6 bases). The CDR3 contains 12 residues. Trimming took off 3 bases at V and 8 bases at J, with 11 bases between the two ends. The germline gives CDR1 SGHNT, CDR2 YYREEE (reference sequence).